What follows are 24 T cell receptor beta chains derived from one specimen sequenced in a study of CD8 T cells in Susac syndrome. Reverse transcription of roughly 0.45 to 1 ug RNA was carried out with random hexamers. In TCRdb, the immunoSEQ multiplex PCR reads were re-called with MiXCR into one record per CDR3 protein. The sample lists about 160,000 distinct CDR3 sequences, about 91% occurring once. The source material was CD4+ T cells from PBMCs. These receptors all stem from a human donor in good health.

The chain uses TRBV18 and TRBJ1-3; the D gene is possibly TRBD1 (5 bases). The V end lost 3 bases, the J end lost 4 bases, and 10 bases lay between the germline ends. This CDR3 has 14 residues. From germline, CDR1 is KGHSH and CDR2 LQKENI. CDR3 sequence: CASSPTGTGNTIYF. Written as DNA, the CDR3 is TGTGCCAGCTCACCCACGGGGACGGGAAACACCATATATTTT.

The chain couples TRBV11-2 to TRBJ1-2, with D perhaps TRBD1 (5 bases). In germline, CDR1 is SGHAT, CDR2 FQNNGV. Trimming removed 5 bases from V and 5 bases from J, with 9 bases in between. The CDR3 length is 12 residues. The CDR3 DNA follows: TGTGCCAGCAGCGGGACGTTTTATGGCTACACCTTC. This gives the protein CASSGTFYGYTF.

The chain is built from TRBV6-2 or TRBV6-3 and TRBJ1-1; a weak D match, TRBD1 (5 bases). The CDR3 is made up of 14 amino acids. V was shortened by 7 bases and J by 5 bases, with 17 bases between the two germline ends. CDR1 MNHEY and CDR2 SVGEGT come from the germline V gene. CDR3 in DNA: TGTGCCAGCACCTCGGGGGGAGGTCGGACTGAAGCTTTCTTT. Residues: CASTSGGGRTEAFF.

The chain recombines TRBV20-1 with TRBJ2-1; D call uncertain. Germline V CDR1 and CDR2: DFQATT, SNEGSKA (reference sequence). The CDR3 extends over 12 amino acids. CDR3 nucleotide sequence: TGCGGCGCCCCCGACTCCTACAATGAGCAGTTCTTC. The encoded protein is CGAPDSYNEQFF.

This clonotype was seen just once. The chain uses TRBV18 and TRBJ2-7; D is unclear. CDR3 length equals 12 residues. V dropped 3 bases and J dropped 7 bases, with 10 bases sitting between them. Germline values: CDR1 KGHSH, CDR2 LQKENI. CDR3 amino acids: CASSPPYREQYF. The CDR3 DNA sequence: TGTGCCAGCTCACCGCCTTATCGTGAGCAGTACTTC.

J is TRBJ1-4 and V is TRBV5-1; 7 bases match TRBD1. The germline V gene encodes CDR1 SGHRS and CDR2 YFSETQ. Losses at the gene ends were 6 bases for V and 3 bases for J; bases not matched to a gene: 8. There are 15 residues in the CDR3. The CDR3 region has the DNA TGCGCCAGCAACCCTACAGGGGCTTCTAATGAAAAACTGTTTTTT. This translates into CASNPTGASNEKLFF.

J is TRBJ1-5 and V is TRBV20-1, with TRBD1 matching 9 bases. Germline CDR1 is DFQATT and CDR2 is SNEGSKA (reference sequence). The ends lost 3 bases at V and 7 bases at J; junction bases unmatched: 4. CDR3 length: 13 amino acids. The chain's CDR3 is CSASRDREQPQHF. CDR3 coding DNA: TGCAGTGCTAGCCGGGACAGGGAACAGCCCCAGCATTTT.

The genes are TRBV12-3 or TRBV12-4 and TRBJ2-1, with unresolved D. The CDR3 sequence is 14 residues long. The V and J ends lost 2 bases and 6 bases respectively, with 11 bases between them. The CDR3 bases are TGTGCCAGCAGTTTACGGACCGGGCCCAATGAGCAGTTCTTC. This codes for CASSLRTGPNEQFF.

V usage is TRBV28 and J usage is TRBJ1-1, with 9 bases matching TRBD1. Trimming cost V 8 bases and J 3 bases; bases outside gene matches: 4. The length of the CDR3 is 13 residues. Germline CDR1 reads MDHEN; CDR2 reads SYDVKM. CDR3: CASDRGRDTEAFF. In DNA, the CDR3 is TGTGCCAGCGACAGGGGGAGGGACACTGAAGCTTTCTTT.

The chain has TRBV6-2 or TRBV6-3 and TRBJ1-5, with a possible D match to TRBD1 (5 bases). CDR1 MNHEY and CDR2 SVGEGT come from the germline V gene. Trimming shortened V by 7 bases and J by 4 bases, and 17 bases separated the two germline ends. This CDR3 has 15 amino acids. The CDR3 protein is CASTEGAKPNQPQHF. The DNA for the CDR3 is TGTGCCAGCACCGAAGGGGCCAAGCCTAATCAGCCCCAGCATTTT.

The V and J genes are TRBV3-1 and TRBJ1-1, with D hard to call. CDR1 and CDR2 (germline): LGHDT, YNNKEL (reference sequence). Trimming cost V 4 bases and J 0 bases, with 9 bases left between them. This CDR3 contains 14 residues. CDR3 amino acids: CASSPVGVNTEAFF. The CDR3 nucleotides read TGTGCCAGCAGCCCAGTTGGGGTGAACACTGAAGCTTTCTTT.

The rearrangement joins TRBV6-4 to TRBJ2-3; 9 nucleotides align to TRBD1. Germline CDR1 and CDR2: MRHNA and SNTAGT. The V gene end was trimmed by 2 bases and the J gene end by 0 bases; junction bases not matched to a gene: 0. CDR3 length: 15 amino acids. CDR3 in amino acids: CASSDGTGSTDTQYF. The CDR3 DNA sequence: TGTGCCAGCAGTGACGGGACAGGGAGCACAGATACGCAGTATTTT.

Here the CDR3 reads CASSLDWKNIQYF. The CDR3 coding sequence is TGTGCCAGTAGCCTCGATTGGAAAAACATTCAGTACTTC. The chain joins TRBV19 to TRBJ2-4; no definite D call. The CDR3 loop spans 13 amino acids. Trimming took 6 bases from V and 4 from J, leaving 10 bases between them. Germline V CDR1 and CDR2: LNHDA, SQIVND (reference sequence).

The rearrangement uses TRBV27 and TRBJ2-7, with D tentatively TRBD1 (6 bases). The CDR3 runs to 13 residues. The V gene lost 6 bases and the J gene lost 6 bases, with 15 bases spanning the gap. Germline-derived CDR1 and CDR2 are MNHEY and SMNVEV (reference sequence). In nucleotides, the CDR3 is TGTGCCAGCAGGCTACTACAGGGATCCGAGCAGTACTTC. Translation: CASRLLQGSEQYF.

This rearrangement joins TRBV28 to TRBJ1-3; 8 bases agree with TRBD1. CDR1 is MDHEN, CDR2 SYDVKM, per germline. This CDR3 is 13 amino acids long. The junction had 4 bases not matched to a gene; V was cut back by 7 bases and J by 5 bases. CDR3 region: CASIGQGRNTIYF. DNA for the CDR3: TGTGCCAGCATAGGACAGGGCAGAAACACCATATATTTT.

The chain links TRBV7-2 to TRBJ1-5; no firm D call. The germline V gene encodes CDR1 SGHTA and CDR2 FQGNSA. The V gene lost 2 bases and the J gene lost 3 bases, with 5 bases spanning the gap. This CDR3 spans 13 amino acids. The CDR3 nucleotides read TGTGCCAGCAGCTTAATGCCCAATCAGCCCCAGCATTTT. This sequence encodes CASSLMPNQPQHF.

The chain joins TRBV2 to TRBJ1-5; a weak D match, TRBD1 (6 bases). This CDR3 spans 13 amino acids. V lost 6 bases, J lost 7 bases, and 13 bases lay in between. The germline V gene has CDR1 SNHLY and CDR2 FYNNEI. CDR3 in DNA: TGTGCCAGCAGAAAAGAGGGGGGCCAGCCCCAGCATTTT. Residues: CASRKEGGQPQHF.

CDR3 in DNA: TGCAGTGCTAGGGAGGGGGAGATGAACACTGAAGCTTTCTTT. Its protein is CSAREGEMNTEAFF. The rearrangement joins TRBV20-1 to TRBJ1-1; perhaps TRBD1 as D (6 bases). Trimming removed 3 bases from V and 0 bases from J, with 11 bases in between. The CDR3 contains 14 residues. Per germline, CDR1 DFQATT and CDR2 SNEGSKA (reference sequence).

The gene calls are TRBV7-9 and TRBJ1-1, with 7 positions matching TRBD1. V was pared by 5 bases and J by 1 base, with 10 bases of the junction left unmatched. CDR1 is SEHNR, CDR2 FQNEAQ, per germline (reference sequence). The CDR3 totals 16 residues. The CDR3: CASSPHRGQSNTEAFF. For the CDR3, the DNA is TGTGCCAGCAGCCCCCATCGGGGACAGTCGAACACTGAAGCTTTCTTT.

V is TRBV20-1 and J is TRBJ1-3; no clear D. CDR1 is DFQATT, CDR2 SNEGSKA, per germline (reference sequence). The CDR3 is made up of 13 amino acids. Trimming took off 5 bases at V and 1 base at J, with 9 bases between the two ends. Here the CDR3 reads CSALSRSGNTIYF. The CDR3, as DNA: TGCAGTGCTTTGTCCAGATCTGGAAACACCATATATTTT.

This rearrangement joins TRBV2 to TRBJ2-5; 7 nucleotides align to TRBD1. This CDR3 contains 16 residues. From germline, CDR1 is SNHLY and CDR2 FYNNEI. Trimming took 2 bases from V and 5 from J; bases not matched to a gene: 11. The CDR3 region is CASSELAGGSRETQYF. The CDR3 DNA sequence: TGTGCCAGCAGTGAACTTGCAGGGGGAAGTCGGGAGACCCAGTACTTC.

The V call is TRBV19, the J call TRBJ2-7, with a possible D match to TRBD1 (6 bases). CDR1 is LNHDA, CDR2 SQIVND, per germline (reference sequence). This CDR3 contains 15 residues. Trimming left V 6 bases short and J 1 base short, with 16 bases between. The CDR3 DNA is TGTGCCAGTAGAGATCCGGGACACCCTTCCTACGAGCAGTACTTC. Its protein is CASRDPGHPSYEQYF.

In its sample, this clonotype was seen once. The chain employs TRBV28 and TRBJ1-5; D not resolved. The CDR3 is made up of 18 amino acids. V was trimmed by 8 bases and J by 0 bases, leaving 23 bases between them. The germline V gene encodes CDR1 MDHEN and CDR2 SYDVKM. The CDR3 loop is CASLPAGHKVYSNQPQHF. The CDR3 nucleotides read TGTGCCAGCCTCCCTGCCGGGCACAAAGTGTATAGCAATCAGCCCCAGCATTTT.

This clonotype was observed a handful of times. The chain has TRBV5-1 and TRBJ1-1, with D uncertain. This CDR3 comprises 13 residues. V was trimmed by 0 bases and J by 1 base, leaving 4 bases between them. Germline V gene data show CDR1 as SGHRS and CDR2 as YFSETQ. CDR3: CASSLDTNTEAFF. The CDR3 bases are TGCGCCAGCAGCTTGGACACGAACACTGAAGCTTTCTTT.